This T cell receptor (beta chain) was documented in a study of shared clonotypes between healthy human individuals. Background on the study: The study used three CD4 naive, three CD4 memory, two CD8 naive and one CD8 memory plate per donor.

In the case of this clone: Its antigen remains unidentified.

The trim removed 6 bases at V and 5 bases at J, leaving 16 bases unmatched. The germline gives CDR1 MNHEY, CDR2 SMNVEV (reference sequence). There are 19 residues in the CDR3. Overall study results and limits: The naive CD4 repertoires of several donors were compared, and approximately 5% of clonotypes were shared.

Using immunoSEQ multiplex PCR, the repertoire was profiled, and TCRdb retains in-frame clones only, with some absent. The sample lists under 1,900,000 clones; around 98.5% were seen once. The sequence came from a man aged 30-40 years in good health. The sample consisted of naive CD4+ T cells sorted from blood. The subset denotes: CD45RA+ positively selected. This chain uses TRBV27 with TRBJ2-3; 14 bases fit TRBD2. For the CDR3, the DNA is TGTGCCAGCAGATCGCTCGGGACTAGCGGGAGTGGGCCCAGAGATACGCAGTATTTT. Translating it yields CASRSLGTSGSGPRDTQYF.